This TCR beta chain was captured by sequencing in a study of beta chain features in type 1 diabetes. The wider study: Cell yields, gender and age were comparable in patients and healthy donors.

This clone has only a few counts. Its target is not known. This CDR3 has 16 amino acids. CDR1 MGHRA and CDR2 YSYEKL come from the germline V gene. The junction had 14 bases not matched to a gene; V was cut back by 8 bases and J by 8 bases. The isolated RNA, all of it, was reverse transcribed, so expressed TCRB transcripts were what got sequenced. An average of about 3.5 million reads was obtained for naive, central memory and regulatory T cell samples. TCRdb's table, derived via immunoSEQ multiplex PCR, lists solely in-frame clones and lacks some. The sample yields 300,000 to 400,000 clones, 6.5% to 10% seen once. Regarding the study as a whole: For TCRB rearrangement, an influence of HLA type remained unresolved here.

The source is a woman aged 18 to 35 in good health. The chain links TRBV4-1 to TRBJ2-1, with 11 bases aligning to TRBD2. The sample comprised central memory CD4+ T cells from blood. CDR3 bases: TGCGCCAGCCGGCCTACTAGCGGGAGAGACCTCTATGAGCAGTTCTTC. Its translation: CASRPTSGRDLYEQFF.